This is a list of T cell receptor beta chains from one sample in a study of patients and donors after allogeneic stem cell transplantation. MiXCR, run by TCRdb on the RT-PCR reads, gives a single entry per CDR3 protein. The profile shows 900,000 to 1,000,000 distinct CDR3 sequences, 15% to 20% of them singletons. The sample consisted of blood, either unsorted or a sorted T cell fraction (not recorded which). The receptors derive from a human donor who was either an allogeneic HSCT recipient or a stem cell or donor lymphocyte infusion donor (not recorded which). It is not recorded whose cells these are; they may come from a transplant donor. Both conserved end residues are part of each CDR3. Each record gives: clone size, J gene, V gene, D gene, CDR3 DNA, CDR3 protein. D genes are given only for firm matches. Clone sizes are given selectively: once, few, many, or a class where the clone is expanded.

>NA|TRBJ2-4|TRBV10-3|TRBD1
TGTGCCATCAGTGACGTGGGACAGGGTAGGAACATTCAGTACTTC
CAISDVGQGRNIQYF
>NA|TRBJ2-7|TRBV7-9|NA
TGTGCCAGCAGCTTAGTGGGGGCCAGACCTGAGCAGTACTTC
CASSLVGARPEQYF
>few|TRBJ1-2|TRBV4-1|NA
TGCGCCAGCAGCCAAGATCAAATGGAAGGGACCTATGGCTACACCTTC
CASSQDQMEGTYGYTF
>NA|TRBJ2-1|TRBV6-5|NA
TGTGCCAGCAGTTACTCCTACGAGGAGCGCCTATCGGTGCGCAATGAGCAGTTCTTC
CASSYSYEERLSVRNEQFF
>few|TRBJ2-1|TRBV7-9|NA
TGTGCCAGCAGCTCGTCAAACAGGGTAAATGAGCAGTTCTTC
CASSSSNRVNEQFF
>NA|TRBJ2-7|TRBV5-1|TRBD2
TGCGCCAGCAGCGAAGGGGCGGGGGGGACCTACGAGCAGTACTTC
CASSEGAGGTYEQYF
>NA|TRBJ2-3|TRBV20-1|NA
TGCAGTGCTGGGACTGCAGTTAGCACAGATACGCAGTATTTT
CSAGTAVSTDTQYF
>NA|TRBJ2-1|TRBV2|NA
TGTGCCAGCGCGGGCGGGACCAATGAGCAGTTCTTC
CASAGGTNEQFF
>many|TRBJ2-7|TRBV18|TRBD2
TGTGCCAGCTCGCTCGCGGGGGGGAGGTACGAGCAGTACTTC
CASSLAGGRYEQYF
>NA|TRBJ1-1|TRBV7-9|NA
TGTGCCAGCAGCGTGGTCGCTGAAGCTTTCTTT
CASSVVAEAFF
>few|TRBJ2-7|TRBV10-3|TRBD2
TGTGCCATCAGTGGGGGGGGCTCCTACGAGCAGTACTTC
CAISGGGSYEQYF
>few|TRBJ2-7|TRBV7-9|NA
TGTGCCAGCAGCTTAGCCCCTAGAACCTACGAGCAGTACTTC
CASSLAPRTYEQYF
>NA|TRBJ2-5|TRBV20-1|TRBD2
TGCAGTGCTAGAGATAAACTAGCGAGGGTGGGAGAGACCCAGTACTTC
CSARDKLARVGETQYF
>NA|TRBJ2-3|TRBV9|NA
TGTGCCAGCAGCGCCCAGGGTGGAAGGGCCCTCACGACAGATACGCAGTATTTT
CASSAQGGRALTTDTQYF
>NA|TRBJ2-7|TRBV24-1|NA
TGTGCCACCAGTGACCCCGACAGAAACGAGCAGTACTTC
CATSDPDRNEQYF
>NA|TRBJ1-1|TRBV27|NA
TGTGCCAGCAGTTCCCCCGGGGGATACGGCACTGAAGCTTTCTTT
CASSSPGGYGTEAFF
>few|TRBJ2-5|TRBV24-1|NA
TGTGCCACCAGTGAAGGACCGTCACAAGAGACCCAGTACTTC
CATSEGPSQETQYF
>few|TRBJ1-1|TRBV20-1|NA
TGCAGTGCGACTGACAGCCACCTCAAGAACACTGAAGCTTTCTTT
CSATDSHLKNTEAFF
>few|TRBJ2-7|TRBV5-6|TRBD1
TGTGCCAGCAGCCCCGGGGACAGACCCTCCTACGAGCAGTACTTC
CASSPGDRPSYEQYF
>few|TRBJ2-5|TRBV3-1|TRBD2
TGTGCCAGCAGCCAAGAAGGGACTAGCGGGAGGGCCGGAGAGACCCAGTACTTC
CASSQEGTSGRAGETQYF
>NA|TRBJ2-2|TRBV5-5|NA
TGTGCCAGCAGCGTGACAGTCACCGGGGAGCTGTTTTTT
CASSVTVTGELFF
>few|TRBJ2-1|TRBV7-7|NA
TGTGCCAGCAGCTTAGACATGCCAGGAGCGTGGAATGAGCAGTTCTTC
CASSLDMPGAWNEQFF
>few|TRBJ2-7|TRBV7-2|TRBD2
TGTGCCAGCAGCCCGACTAGCACCGGCGAGCAGTACTTC
CASSPTSTGEQYF
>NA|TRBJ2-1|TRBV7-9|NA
TGTGCCAGCAGCTTTTCTAGCATCAATGAGAAGTTCTTC
CASSFSSINEKFF
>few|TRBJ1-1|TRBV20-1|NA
TGCAGTGCTGTAAAAAACCCGAACACTGAAGCTTTCTTT
CSAVKNPNTEAFF
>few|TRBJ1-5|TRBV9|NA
TGTGCCAGCAGCGTTATAGAGAATCAGCCCCAGCATTTT
CASSVIENQPQHF
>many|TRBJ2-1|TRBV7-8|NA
TGTGCCAGCAGGTACAGGGCGGAGACACACAATGAGCAGTTCTTC
CASRYRAETHNEQFF
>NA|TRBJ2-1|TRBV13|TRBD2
TGTGCCAGCAGCCCCTGGACTAGCGGGGTCTACAATGAGCAGTTCTTC
CASSPWTSGVYNEQFF
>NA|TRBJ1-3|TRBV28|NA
TGTGCCAGTATGGATCCACTTGGAAACACCATATATTTT
CASMDPLGNTIYF
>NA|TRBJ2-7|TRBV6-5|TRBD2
TGTGCCAGCAGTTACTCGAGCGGGAGTACGGTCTACGAGCAGTACTTC
CASSYSSGSTVYEQYF
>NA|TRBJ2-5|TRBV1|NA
TGCACCAGCAGCCATTGCTTAGGTGGCCTTAGGGCCCAGTACTTC
CTSSHCLGGLRAQYF
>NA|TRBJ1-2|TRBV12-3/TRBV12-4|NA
TGTGCCAGCAGTTTTTCACTCGTGGGGGCCTATGGCTACACCTTC
CASSFSLVGAYGYTF
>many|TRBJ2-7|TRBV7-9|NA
TGTGCCAGCAGCTCTCGGACTGGGTACGAGCAGTACTTC
CASSSRTGYEQYF
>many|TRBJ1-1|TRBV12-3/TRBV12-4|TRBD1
TGTGCCAGCAGTCGACCCAGGGGGGCGAGCACTGAAGCTTTCTTT
CASSRPRGASTEAFF
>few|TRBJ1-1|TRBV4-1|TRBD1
TGCGCCAGCAGCCCTAACCCCGACAGGGACTCTGAAGCTTTCTTT
CASSPNPDRDSEAFF
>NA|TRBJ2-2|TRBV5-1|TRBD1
TGCGCCAGCAGCCGACAGGGGGATAACACCGGGGAGCTGTTTTTT
CASSRQGDNTGELFF
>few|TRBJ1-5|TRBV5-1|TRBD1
TGCGCCAGCAGCCGGGACAGACATCAGCCCCAGCATTTT
CASSRDRHQPQHF
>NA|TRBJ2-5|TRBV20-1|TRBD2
TGCAGTGCTAGTTCTCCGGGAGGGCTACGGAGGGGCCAAGAGACCCAGTACTTC
CSASSPGGLRRGQETQYF
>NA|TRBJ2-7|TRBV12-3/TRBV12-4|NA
TGTGCCAGCAGTTTAGAGCAGGGGTTTTACTACGAGCAGTACTTC
CASSLEQGFYYEQYF
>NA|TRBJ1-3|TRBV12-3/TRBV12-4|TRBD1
TGTGCCAGCAGTTTAGCACCGGGCAGGGGGAGACAAGCTGGAAACACCATATATTTT
CASSLAPGRGRQAGNTIYF
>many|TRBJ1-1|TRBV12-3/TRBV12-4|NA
TGTGCCAGCAGCCTGGGGTGGACTGAAGCTTTCTTT
CASSLGWTEAFF
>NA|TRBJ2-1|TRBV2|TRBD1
TGTGCCAGCATATCAGGGGGCTCCTACAATGAGCAGTTCTTC
CASISGGSYNEQFF
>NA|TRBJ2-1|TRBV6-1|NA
TGTGCCAGCAGCCCTACTAGCCTCAGGGGGCAGTTCTTC
CASSPTSLRGQFF
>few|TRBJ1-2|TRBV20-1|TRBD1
TGCAGTGGACTTCCGGGACAGATAAACTATGGCTACACCTTC
CSGLPGQINYGYTF
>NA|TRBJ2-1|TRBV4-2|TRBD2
TGTGCCAGCAGCTCCTCCCCTAGCGGCAACAATGAGCAGTTCTTC
CASSSSPSGNNEQFF
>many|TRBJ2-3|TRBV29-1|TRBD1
TGCAGCGGTGACCCGGGACAGGGATCGGATACGCAGTATTTT
CSGDPGQGSDTQYF
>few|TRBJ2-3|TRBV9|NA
TGTGCCAGCAGCGCCGCCACGGACAGCTCAGATACGCAGTATTTT
CASSAATDSSDTQYF
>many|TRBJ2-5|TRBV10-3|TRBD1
TGTGCCATCAGTGATCCCGACAGGGGCGGGGAGACCCAGTACTTC
CAISDPDRGGETQYF
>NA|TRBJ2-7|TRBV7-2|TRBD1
TGTGCCAGCAGCTTAGGGAGGGGACAGGGGCGATACGAGCAGTACTTC
CASSLGRGQGRYEQYF
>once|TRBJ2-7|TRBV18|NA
TGTGCCAGCTCACCAGACCTAGCGACCTCCTACGAGCAGTACTTC
CASSPDLATSYEQYF
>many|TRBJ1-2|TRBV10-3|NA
TGTGCCATCAGTGAGGCCTCAGATAACTATGGCTACACCTTC
CAISEASDNYGYTF
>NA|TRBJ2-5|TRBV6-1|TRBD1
TGTGCCAGCAGATCTACAGGGGTGTTGGGCCAAGAGACCCAGTACTTC
CASRSTGVLGQETQYF
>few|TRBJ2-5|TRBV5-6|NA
TGTGCCAGCAGGGAACACTCAGGGATTTGGGAGACCCAGTACTTC
CASREHSGIWETQYF
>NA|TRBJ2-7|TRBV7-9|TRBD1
TGTGCCAGCAGCCCCCCGGGACAGGGAAGGGAGCAGTACTTC
CASSPPGQGREQYF